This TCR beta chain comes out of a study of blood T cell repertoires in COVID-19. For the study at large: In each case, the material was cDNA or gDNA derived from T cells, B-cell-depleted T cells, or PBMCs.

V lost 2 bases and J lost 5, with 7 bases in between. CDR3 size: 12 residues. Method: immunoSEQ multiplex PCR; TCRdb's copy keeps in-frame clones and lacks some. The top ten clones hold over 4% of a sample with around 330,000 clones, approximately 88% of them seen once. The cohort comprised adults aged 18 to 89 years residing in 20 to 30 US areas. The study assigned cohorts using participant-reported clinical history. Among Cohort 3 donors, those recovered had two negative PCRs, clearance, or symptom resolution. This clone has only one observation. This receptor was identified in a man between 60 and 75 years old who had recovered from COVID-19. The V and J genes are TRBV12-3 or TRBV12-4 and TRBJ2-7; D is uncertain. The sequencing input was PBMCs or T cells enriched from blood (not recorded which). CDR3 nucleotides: TGTGCCAGCAGTTTAAATAACAACGAGCAGTACTTC. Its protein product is CASSLNNNEQYF.